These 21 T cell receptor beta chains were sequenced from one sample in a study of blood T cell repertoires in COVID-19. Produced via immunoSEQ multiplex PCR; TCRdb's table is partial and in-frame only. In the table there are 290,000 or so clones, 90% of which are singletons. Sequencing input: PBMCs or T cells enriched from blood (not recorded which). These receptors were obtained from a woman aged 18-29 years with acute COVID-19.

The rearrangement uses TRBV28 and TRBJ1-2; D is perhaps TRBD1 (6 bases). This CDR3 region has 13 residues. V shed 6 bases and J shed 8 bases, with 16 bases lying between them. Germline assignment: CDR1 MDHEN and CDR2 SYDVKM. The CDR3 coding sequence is TGTGCCAGCAGCACCGGGGGGGCGGAGGGCTACACCTTC. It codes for CASSTGGAEGYTF.

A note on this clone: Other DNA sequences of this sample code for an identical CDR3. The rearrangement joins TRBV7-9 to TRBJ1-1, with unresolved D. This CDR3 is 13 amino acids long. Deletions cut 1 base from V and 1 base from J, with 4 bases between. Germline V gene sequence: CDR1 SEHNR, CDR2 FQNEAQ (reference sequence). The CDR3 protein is CASSLDTNTEAFF. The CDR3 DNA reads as TGTGCCAGCAGCTTAGACACGAACACTGAAGCTTTCTTT.

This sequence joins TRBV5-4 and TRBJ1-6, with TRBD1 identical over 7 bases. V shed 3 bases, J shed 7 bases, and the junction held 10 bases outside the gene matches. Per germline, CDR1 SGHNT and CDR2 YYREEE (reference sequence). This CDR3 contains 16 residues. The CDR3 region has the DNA TGTGCCAGCAGCTCCCCCGAGACAGGGTTAAATTCACCCCTCCACTTT. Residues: CASSSPETGLNSPLHF. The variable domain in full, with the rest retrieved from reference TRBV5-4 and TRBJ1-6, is ETGVTQSPTHLIKTRGQQVTLRCSSQSGHNTVSWYQQALGQGPQFIFQYYREEENGRGNFPPRFSGLQFPNYSSELNVNALELDDSALYLCASSSPETGLNSPLHFGNGTRLTVT.

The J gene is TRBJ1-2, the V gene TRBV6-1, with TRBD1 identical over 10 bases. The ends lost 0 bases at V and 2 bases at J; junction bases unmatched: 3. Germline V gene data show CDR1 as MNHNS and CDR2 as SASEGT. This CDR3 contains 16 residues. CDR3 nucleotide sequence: TGTGCCAGCAGTGAAGCGATGGGACAGGGGAACTATGGCTACACCTTC. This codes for CASSEAMGQGNYGYTF.

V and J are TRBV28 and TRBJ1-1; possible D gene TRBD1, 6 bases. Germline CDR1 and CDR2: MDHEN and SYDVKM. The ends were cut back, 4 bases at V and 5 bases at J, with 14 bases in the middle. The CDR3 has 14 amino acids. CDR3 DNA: TGTGCCAGCAGTTCCACAGGGACGCGTACTGAAGCTTTCTTT. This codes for CASSSTGTRTEAFF.

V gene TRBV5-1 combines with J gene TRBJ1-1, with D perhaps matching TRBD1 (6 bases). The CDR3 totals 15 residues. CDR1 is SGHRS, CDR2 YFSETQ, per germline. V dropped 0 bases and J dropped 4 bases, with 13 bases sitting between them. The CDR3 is CASSLGDTGTTEAFF. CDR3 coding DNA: TGCGCCAGCAGCTTGGGGGACACGGGAACCACTGAAGCTTTCTTT. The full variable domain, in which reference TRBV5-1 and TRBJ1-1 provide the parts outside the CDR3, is KAGVTQTPRYLIKTRGQQVTLSCSPISGHRSVSWYQQTPGQGLQFLFEYFSETQRNKGNFPGRFSGRQFSNSRSEMNVSTLELGDSALYLCASSLGDTGTTEAFFGQGTRLTVV.

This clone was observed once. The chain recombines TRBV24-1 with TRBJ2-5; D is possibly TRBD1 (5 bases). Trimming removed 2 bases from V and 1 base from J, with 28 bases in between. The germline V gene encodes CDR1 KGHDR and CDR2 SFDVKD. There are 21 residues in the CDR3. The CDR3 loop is CATSDWSPTRTSLSGQETQYF. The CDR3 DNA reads TGTGCCACCAGTGATTGGAGCCCCACGCGGACATCGCTGAGTGGCCAAGAGACCCAGTACTTC.

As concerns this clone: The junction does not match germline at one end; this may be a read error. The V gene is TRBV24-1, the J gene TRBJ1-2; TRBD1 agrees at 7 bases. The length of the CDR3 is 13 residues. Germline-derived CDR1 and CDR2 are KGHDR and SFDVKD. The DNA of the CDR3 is TGTGCCACCAGTGGGCAGGGACAGCAAAAGAAAAACTTC. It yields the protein CATSGQGQQKKNF.

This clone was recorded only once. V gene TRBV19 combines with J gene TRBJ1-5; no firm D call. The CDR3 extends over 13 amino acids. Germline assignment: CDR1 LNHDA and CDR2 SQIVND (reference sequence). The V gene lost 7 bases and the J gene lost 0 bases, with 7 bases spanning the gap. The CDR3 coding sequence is TGTGCCAGTATCGAGGTTAGCAATCAGCCCCAGCATTTT. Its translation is CASIEVSNQPQHF.

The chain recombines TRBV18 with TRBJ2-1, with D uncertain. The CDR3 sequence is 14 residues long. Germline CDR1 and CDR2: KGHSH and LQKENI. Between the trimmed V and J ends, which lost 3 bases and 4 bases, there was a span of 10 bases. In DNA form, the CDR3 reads TGTGCCAGCTCACCGCTGGCGGATTACAATGAGCAGTTCTTC. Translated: CASSPLADYNEQFF.

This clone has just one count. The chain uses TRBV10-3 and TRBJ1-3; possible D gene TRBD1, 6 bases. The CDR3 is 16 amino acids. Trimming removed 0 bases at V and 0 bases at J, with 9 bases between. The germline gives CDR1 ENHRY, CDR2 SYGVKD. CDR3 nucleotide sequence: TGTGCCATCAGTGAGTCGGGACAAAGCTCTGGAAACACCATATATTTT. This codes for CAISESGQSSGNTIYF.

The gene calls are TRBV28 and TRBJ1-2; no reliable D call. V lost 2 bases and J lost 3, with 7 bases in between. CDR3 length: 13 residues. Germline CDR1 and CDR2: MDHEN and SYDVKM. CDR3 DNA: TGTGCCAGCAGTTTAGACAAGTACTATGGCTACACCTTC. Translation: CASSLDKYYGYTF.

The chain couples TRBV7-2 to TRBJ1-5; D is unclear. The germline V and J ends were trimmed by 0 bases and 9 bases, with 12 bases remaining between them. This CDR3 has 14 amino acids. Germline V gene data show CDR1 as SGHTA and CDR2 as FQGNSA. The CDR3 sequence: CASSLALAPRPQHF. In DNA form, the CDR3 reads TGTGCCAGCAGCTTAGCTTTAGCCCCTCGGCCCCAGCATTTT. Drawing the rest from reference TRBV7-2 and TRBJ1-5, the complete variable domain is GAGVSQSPSNKVTEKGKDVELRCDPISGHTALYWYRQSLGQGLEFLIYFQGNSAPDKSGLPSDRFSAERTGGSVSTLTIQRTQQEDSAVYLCASSLALAPRPQHFGDGTRLSIL.

CDR3 nucleotide sequence: TGTGCCAGCAGCCCCCCCGAGGGCCGAGGGTTAGAGCAGTACTTC. The encoded protein is CASSPPEGRGLEQYF. This rearrangement joins TRBV14 to TRBJ2-7; D might be TRBD2 (5 bases). CDR3 length equals 15 residues. Germline V gene lookup returns CDR1 SGHDN and CDR2 FVKESK. V was trimmed by 4 bases and J by 7 bases, leaving 20 bases between them.

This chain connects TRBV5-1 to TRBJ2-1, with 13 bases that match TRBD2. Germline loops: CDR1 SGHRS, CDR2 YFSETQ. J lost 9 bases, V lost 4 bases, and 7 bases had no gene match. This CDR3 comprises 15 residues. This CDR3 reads CASSGGTSGMVEQFF. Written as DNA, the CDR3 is TGCGCCAGCAGCGGGGGGACTAGCGGGATGGTTGAGCAGTTCTTC.

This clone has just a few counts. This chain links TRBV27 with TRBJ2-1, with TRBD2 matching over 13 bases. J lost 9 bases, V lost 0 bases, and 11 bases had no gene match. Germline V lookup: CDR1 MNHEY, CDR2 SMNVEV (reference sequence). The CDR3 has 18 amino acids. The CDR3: CASSLSYLGTSGNSEQFF. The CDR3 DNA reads TGTGCCAGCAGTTTATCCTACCTCGGGACTAGCGGGAACAGTGAGCAGTTCTTC.

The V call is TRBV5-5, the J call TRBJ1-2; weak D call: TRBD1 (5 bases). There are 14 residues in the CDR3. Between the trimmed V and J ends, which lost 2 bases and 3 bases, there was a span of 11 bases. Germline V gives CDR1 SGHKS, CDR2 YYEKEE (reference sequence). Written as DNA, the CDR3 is TGTGCCAGCAGCTTACTTGACAGCTACTATGGCTACACCTTC. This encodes CASSLLDSYYGYTF.

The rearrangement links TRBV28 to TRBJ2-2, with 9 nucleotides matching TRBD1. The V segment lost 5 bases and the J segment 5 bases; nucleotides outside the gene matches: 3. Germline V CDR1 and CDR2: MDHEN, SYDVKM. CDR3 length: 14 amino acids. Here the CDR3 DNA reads TGTGCCAGCAGTGTGACAGGGGGGACCGGGGAGCTGTTTTTT. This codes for CASSVTGGTGELFF.

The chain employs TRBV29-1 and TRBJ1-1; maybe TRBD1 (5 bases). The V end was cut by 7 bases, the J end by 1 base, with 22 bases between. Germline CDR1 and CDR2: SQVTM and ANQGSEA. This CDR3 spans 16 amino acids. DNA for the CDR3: TGCAGCGCTTCTCCCCTGGCCCTAGGGGAGAACACTGAAGCTTTCTTT. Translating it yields CSASPLALGENTEAFF.

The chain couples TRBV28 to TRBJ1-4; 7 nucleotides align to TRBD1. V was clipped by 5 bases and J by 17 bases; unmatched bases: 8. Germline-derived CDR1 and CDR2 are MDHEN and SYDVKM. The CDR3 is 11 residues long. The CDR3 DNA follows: TGTGCCAGCAGTCTGCGGGACAGTTCTTTTTTT. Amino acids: CASSLRDSSFF.

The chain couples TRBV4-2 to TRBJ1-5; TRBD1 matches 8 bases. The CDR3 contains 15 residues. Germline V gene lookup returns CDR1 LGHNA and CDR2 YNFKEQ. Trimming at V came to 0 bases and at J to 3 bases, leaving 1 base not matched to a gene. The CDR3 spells CASSQDRGHNQPQHF. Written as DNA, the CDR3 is TGTGCCAGCAGCCAAGACAGGGGGCACAATCAGCCCCAGCATTTT.